This T cell receptor beta chain was captured in a study of cytomegalovirus exposure and HLA in healthy donors. Looking at the study overall: A data release that came early held about 89 million unique TCRs from HLA-typed donors. Of more than 350 genotyped donors, 81% clustered with self-reported Caucasian donors.

Vbeta (60) and Jbeta (13) primers were used in the PCR. Assay: immunoSEQ multiplex PCR; the TCRdb copy retains only in-frame clones and omits some. The sample gives 150,000 to 200,000 clones, roughly 77% of which show up once; less than 9.5% is in the top ten. The CDR3 totals 14 residues. Germline V gives CDR1 LNHNV, CDR2 YYDKDF (reference sequence). V lost 10 bases, J lost 4 bases, and 19 bases lay in between. The sequence came from a middle-aged woman in good health and CMV-seropositive. The material sequenced was PBMCs. The chain has TRBV15 and TRBJ1-1, with a weak D call TRBD1 (6 bases). This CDR3 is CAIKPGVDSTEAFF. CDR3 nucleotides: TGTGCCATCAAACCAGGGGTGGATAGCACTGAAGCTTTCTTT.